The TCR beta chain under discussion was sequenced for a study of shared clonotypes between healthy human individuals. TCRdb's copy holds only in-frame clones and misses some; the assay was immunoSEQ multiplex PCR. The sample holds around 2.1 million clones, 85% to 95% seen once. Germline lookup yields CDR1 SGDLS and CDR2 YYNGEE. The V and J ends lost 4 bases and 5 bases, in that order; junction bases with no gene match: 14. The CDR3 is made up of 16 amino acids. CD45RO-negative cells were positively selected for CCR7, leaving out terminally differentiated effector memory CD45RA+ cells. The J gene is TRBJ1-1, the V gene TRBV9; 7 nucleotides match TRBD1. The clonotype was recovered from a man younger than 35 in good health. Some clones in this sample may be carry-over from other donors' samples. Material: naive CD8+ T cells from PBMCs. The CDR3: CASSPLTRGGGTEAFF. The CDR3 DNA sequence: TGTGCCAGCAGCCCGCTAACTAGAGGGGGCGGAACTGAAGCTTTCTTT.